This is a list of T cell receptor beta chains from one sample in a study of cytomegalovirus exposure and HLA in healthy donors. Assay used: immunoSEQ multiplex PCR; TCRdb lists only in-frame clones, some missing. In the table there are about 140,000 clones, less than 85% of which are singletons. The sequenced sample was PBMCs. The receptors were gathered from a man aged 35 to 55 in good health and CMV-seronegative. Both conserved end residues are part of each CDR3. The order of the fields is clone size, V gene, D gene, J gene, CDR3 DNA, CDR3 protein. A D gene is named only where the DNA matches it firmly. Not all rows give a size; the values are once, few, many and, for expanded clones, a class.

>-|TRBV7-8|-|TRBJ2-4
TGTGCCAGCAGCTCTTACTCACAGGGATCCCTTGCCAAAAACATTCAGTACTTC
CASSSYSQGSLAKNIQYF
>-|TRBV11-1|-|TRBJ2-2
TGTGCCAGCAGCCCCCAACAGGCATATCCGAACACCGGGGAGCTGTTTTTT
CASSPQQAYPNTGELFF
>-|TRBV5-6|-|TRBJ1-5
TGTGCCAGCAGCTTGGCAGGGACTAATCAGCCCCAGCATTTT
CASSLAGTNQPQHF
>few|TRBV4-3|TRBD1|TRBJ1-2
TGCGCCAGCAGCCCCACAGGGGCTAACTATGGCTACACCTTC
CASSPTGANYGYTF
>few|TRBV29-1|TRBD1|TRBJ2-1
TGCAGCGTTGAGCCGGGACAGCACCCCCCCGGTGAGCAGTTCTTC
CSVEPGQHPPGEQFF
>-|TRBV12-2|-|TRBJ1-1
TGTGCAAGTCGCACTAATCGGGACAGGTTAGTTGGGAGGGTGAATATGAACACTGAAGCTTTCTTT
CASRTNRDRLVGRVNMNTEAFF
>-|TRBV11-3|-|TRBJ2-5
TGTGCCAGCAGCCGGGAAAAAGAGACCCAGTACTTC
CASSREKETQYF
>once|TRBV6-4|TRBD1|TRBJ2-6
TGTGCCAGCGGGACAGGGGGTCACGGGGCCAACGGCCTGACTTTC
CASGTGGHGANGLTF
>-|TRBV7-9|TRBD1|TRBJ2-7
TGTGCCAGCAGCATGACAGGGCACTCCTACGAGCAGTACTTC
CASSMTGHSYEQYF
>few|TRBV5-1|-|TRBJ1-5
TGCGCCAGGGGGGGGGACGGGAGCCATCAGCCCCAGCATTTT
CARGGDGSHQPQHF
>-|TRBV19|-|TRBJ2-1
TGTGCCAGTAGTATATCTACGAGCTCCTACAATGAGCAGTTCTTC
CASSISTSSYNEQFF
>once|TRBV7-3|-|TRBJ1-1
TGTGCCAGCAGCTCTGGGTTGGGGGCCGGAGCTTTCTTT
CASSSGLGAGAFF
>-|TRBV5-1|-|TRBJ2-7
TGCGCCAGCAGCTGGGCAGGGAACCCCTACGAGCAGTACTTC
CASSWAGNPYEQYF
>few|TRBV5-1|-|TRBJ2-7
TGCGCCAGCAGCTTGGTAGGCGGAGACTACGAGCAGTACTTC
CASSLVGGDYEQYF
>-|TRBV4-2|-|TRBJ2-5
TGTGCCAGCAGCCAAGATTATGTGGAGACCCAGTACTTC
CASSQDYVETQYF
>-|TRBV6-5|-|TRBJ1-2
TGTGCCAGCATCAGCAGGGTCGACTATGGCTACACCTTC
CASISRVDYGYTF
>-|TRBV11-3|TRBD1|TRBJ2-1
TGTGCCAGCAGCTCCGACAGGGGGAATTACAATGAGCAGTTCTTC
CASSSDRGNYNEQFF
>-|TRBV27|TRBD2|TRBJ2-6
TGTGCCAGCAGTTCGGGACTAGCGGTAAATACTGGGGCCAACGTCCTGACTTTC
CASSSGLAVNTGANVLTF
>-|TRBV4-1|TRBD1|TRBJ2-2
TGCGCCAGCAGCCAAATACCCCGGGACAGGAATGGGGAGCTGTTTTTT
CASSQIPRDRNGELFF
>once|TRBV28|TRBD1|TRBJ1-1
TGTGCCAGCACCTCAGGACAGGGGGCGTTTTGGACTGAAGCTTTCTTT
CASTSGQGAFWTEAFF
>-|TRBV6-1|-|TRBJ1-4
TGTGCCAGCAGTGAAGGGTCACTTGAAAAACTGTTTTTT
CASSEGSLEKLFF
>-|TRBV7-6|TRBD1|TRBJ2-1
TGTGCCAGCAGCCTGGACCCCCGGGACAGGGTCCACAATGAGCAGTTCTTC
CASSLDPRDRVHNEQFF
>-|TRBV4-1|TRBD2|TRBJ2-7
TGCGCCAGCAGCCATATTTTAGCGGGGGGATACTCCTACGAGCAGTACTTC
CASSHILAGGYSYEQYF
>-|TRBV11-2|-|TRBJ1-1
TGTGCCAGCAGCCGGGTTGGTCAGGGAGCTTTCTTT
CASSRVGQGAFF
>-|TRBV5-6|TRBD1|TRBJ1-4
TGTGCCAGCAGCTTGGGACAGGGGGCCAGGCATAATGAAAAACTGTTTTTT
CASSLGQGARHNEKLFF
>-|TRBV6-5|TRBD2|TRBJ2-7
TGTGCCAGCGGGAGGGACCAGTCCTACGAGCAGCACTTC
CASGRDQSYEQHF
>once|TRBV21-1|-|TRBJ2-7
TGTGCCAGCAGTATACAGACGGGACAGGACTACGAGCAGTACTTC
CASSIQTGQDYEQYF
>few|TRBV4-1|-|TRBJ1-5
TGCGCCAGCAGCCAAGCAGTGGGGGCGGGGGGCAATCAGCCCCAGCATTTT
CASSQAVGAGGNQPQHF
>-|TRBV7-2|TRBD1|TRBJ1-2
TGTGCCAGCAGACCAACGGACAGGGAGGAGGATGGCTACACCTTC
CASRPTDREEDGYTF
>few|TRBV5-1|-|TRBJ2-1
TGCGCCAGCAGCTTGCGTCAGGCCAGCTCCTACAATGAGCAGTTCTTC
CASSLRQASSYNEQFF
>-|TRBV11-2|-|TRBJ2-7
TGTGCCAGCAGCTGGGACTTGAACGAGCAGTACTTC
CASSWDLNEQYF
>few|TRBV11-2|TRBD2|TRBJ2-7
TGTGCCAGCAGCCCAAATAGCGGGAGTTTATACGAGCAGTACTTC
CASSPNSGSLYEQYF
>-|TRBV4-1|TRBD1|TRBJ1-1
TGCGCCAGCAGCCAAGCAGACTCAGGGGGCACTGAAGCTTTCTTT
CASSQADSGGTEAFF
>-|TRBV28|TRBD1|TRBJ1-2
TGTGCCAGCAGTTTAAGGGGACAGGGACAGTATGGCTACACCTTC
CASSLRGQGQYGYTF
>few|TRBV6-5|-|TRBJ2-3
TGTGCCAGCAGTTACTTAGAAGGGGCAGATACGCAGTATTTT
CASSYLEGADTQYF
>-|TRBV4-3|-|TRBJ2-7
TGCGCCAGCGCCCAAATCTTCGGGTACGAGCAGTACTTC
CASAQIFGYEQYF
>-|TRBV6-6|-|TRBJ2-2
TGTGCCAGCAGTTACAGGAGAGTGGGGGCCACCGGGGAGCTGTTTTTT
CASSYRRVGATGELFF
>-|TRBV11-2|-|TRBJ2-7
TGTGCCAGCAGCTCCCCGTGGGAGGCGAGCTCCTACGAGCAGTACTTC
CASSSPWEASSYEQYF
>-|TRBV5-1|TRBD2|TRBJ2-7
TGCGCCAGCAGACCACTCACTAGCGGGTTCGACGAGCAGTACTTC
CASRPLTSGFDEQYF
>-|TRBV18|TRBD2|TRBJ2-2
TGTGCCAGCACACTCGCGGGAGGCCCCGGGGAGCTGTTTTTT
CASTLAGGPGELFF
>-|TRBV5-1|TRBD1|TRBJ2-2
TGCGCCAGCAGCGACAGGGGGCGCAATTCCGGGGAGCTGTTTTTT
CASSDRGRNSGELFF
>-|TRBV29-1|-|TRBJ1-2
TGCAGCGTCCGTTGGGAGGAATCCTATGGCTACACCTTC
CSVRWEESYGYTF
>-|TRBV9|TRBD2|TRBJ2-7
TGTGCCAGCAGCACGGGACTAGCGGGGGGGTTGTACGAGCAGTACTTC
CASSTGLAGGLYEQYF
>few|TRBV12-5|-|TRBJ2-2
TGTGCTAGTGGACAATTCACCGGGGAGCTGTTTTTT
CASGQFTGELFF
>-|TRBV6-5|TRBD2|TRBJ2-1
TGTGCCAGCAGCCTTAGCGGGGGGGTCTACAATGAGCAGTTCTTC
CASSLSGGVYNEQFF
>-|TRBV15|-|TRBJ1-5
TGTGCCACCAGCAGCCTTTGGGGGGGACAGCCCCAGCATTTT
CATSSLWGGQPQHF
>few|TRBV5-1|TRBD1|TRBJ2-1
TGCGCCAGCAGCCCACAGGGGCCTGAGCAGTTCTTC
CASSPQGPEQFF
>-|TRBV27|-|TRBJ1-2
TGTGCCAGCAGTTTTTACAGGAACTATGGCTACACCTTC
CASSFYRNYGYTF
>-|TRBV27|-|TRBJ2-7
TGTGCCACGCACTCGGCCGGGGGTTCATTCTACGAGCAGTACTTC
CATHSAGGSFYEQYF
>-|TRBV11-2|TRBD1|TRBJ2-7
TGTGCCAGCAGCTTAGACCTCGGGACAGAGCTCTCCTACGAGCAGTACTTC
CASSLDLGTELSYEQYF
>-|TRBV4-1|-|TRBJ1-1
TGCGCCAGCAGCCCCCGACAGTATGGGGACACTGAAGCTTTCTTT
CASSPRQYGDTEAFF
>-|TRBV11-2|-|TRBJ2-7
TGTGCCAGCAGCTTGCGGCCGGATAGCTCCTACGAGCAGTACTTC
CASSLRPDSSYEQYF
>-|TRBV6-5|-|TRBJ2-3
TGTGCCAGCAAGGCGGCGGGGACAGATACGCAGTATTTT
CASKAAGTDTQYF
>once|TRBV28|TRBD1|TRBJ1-2
TGTGCCTACGGGACAGGGCTGAACTATGGCTACACCTTC
CAYGTGLNYGYTF
>-|TRBV7-9|TRBD2|TRBJ2-1
TGTTCCAGCAGCTCCTGGGGACTAGCCGGCCACAATGAGCAGTTCTTC
CSSSSWGLAGHNEQFF
>-|TRBV18|TRBD2|TRBJ2-3
TGTGCCAGCTCACCTAGCGGGGCAGATACGCAGTATTTT
CASSPSGADTQYF
>-|TRBV9|-|TRBJ2-5
TGTGCCAGCAGCGATCAGGAAGGAGGGCAAGAGACCCAGTACTTC
CASSDQEGGQETQYF
>-|TRBV5-1|-|TRBJ2-7
TGCGCCAGCAGCCAACCATCGGGACGAAGGGGGAACGAGCAGTACTTC
CASSQPSGRRGNEQYF
>-|TRBV2|TRBD1|TRBJ2-7
TGTGCCAGCAGTGGGGACAGGAGCTCCTACGAGCAGTACTTC
CASSGDRSSYEQYF